This entry lists 18 T cell receptor beta chains sequenced from one sample in a study of OX40 agonist ivuxolimab in advanced cancers. The method was immunoSEQ multiplex PCR; TCRdb's version includes in-frame clones alone and lacks a portion of them. The sample consists of tens of thousands of clones, about 85% of them appearing once. Sample: CD4+ or CD8+ T cells sorted from blood, taken in a trial of the OX40 agonist ivuxolimab. The receptors were gathered from an adult with an advanced solid tumor such as melanoma, head and neck, liver or kidney cancer.

This clone has just one count. The chain couples TRBV19 to TRBJ1-2; D is uncertain. Trimming shortened V by 3 bases and J by 2 bases, and 31 bases separated the two germline ends. This CDR3 comprises 21 residues. The V gene's germline CDR1 is LNHDA and CDR2 SQIVND (reference sequence). The CDR3 here is CASSIIPPLDGRTPLNYGYTF. The CDR3 bases are TGTGCCAGTAGTATTATCCCCCCACTTGATGGCAGGACTCCCTTAAACTATGGCTACACCTTC. Drawing the rest from reference TRBV19 and TRBJ1-2, the complete variable domain is DGGITQSPKYLFRKEGQNVTLSCEQNLNHDAMYWYRQDPGQGLRLIYYSQIVNDFQKGDIAEGYSVSREKKESFPLTVTSAQKNPTAFYLCASSIIPPLDGRTPLNYGYTFGSGTRLTVV.

The rearrangement joins TRBV9 to TRBJ1-1; D is uncertain. Germline loops: CDR1 SGDLS, CDR2 YYNGEE. This CDR3 comprises 15 residues. V lost 0 bases, J lost 0 bases, and 9 bases lay in between. CDR3 DNA sequence: TGTGCCAGCAGCGTAGTTGGCAGGATGAACACTGAAGCTTTCTTT. This gives the protein CASSVVGRMNTEAFF.

CDR3 sequence (DNA): TGCGCCAGCAGTGAGCAGGGGGCTAGGACGCCTGGAAACACCATATATTTT. Translation gives CASSEQGARTPGNTIYF. The chain joins TRBV10-1 to TRBJ1-3, with 8 bases fitting TRBD1. CDR3 size: 17 residues. The germline CDR1 and CDR2 sequences are WNHNN and SYGVQD (reference sequence). With 2 bases clipped from V and 2 bases from J, the junction kept 8 bases outside the gene matches.

The chain has TRBV7-2 and TRBJ2-7; TRBD1 matches 9 bases. Per the germline V gene, CDR1 is SGHTA and CDR2 is FQGNSA. V shed 5 bases, J shed 3 bases, and the junction held 2 bases outside the gene matches. The CDR3 consists of 13 residues. CDR3: CASSRDRDYEQYF. The CDR3 bases are TGTGCCAGCAGCCGGGACAGGGACTACGAGCAGTACTTC. Filled out from reference TRBV7-2 and TRBJ2-7, the complete variable domain reads GAGVSQSPSNKVTEKGKDVELRCDPISGHTALYWYRQSLGQGLEFLIYFQGNSAPDKSGLPSDRFSAERTGGSVSTLTIQRTQQEDSAVYLCASSRDRDYEQYFGPGTRLTVT.

This clone was recorded only once. V and J are TRBV19 and TRBJ2-5; tentatively, D is TRBD1 (5 bases). There are 13 residues in the CDR3. The V gene lost 5 bases and the J gene lost 5 bases, with 12 bases spanning the gap. From germline, CDR1 is LNHDA and CDR2 SQIVND (reference sequence). CDR3 in DNA: TGTGCCAGTAGTGGGGCCTGGGGCGAGACCCAGTACTTC. Protein: CASSGAWGETQYF. The variable domain in full, completed from reference TRBV19 and TRBJ2-5, reads DGGITQSPKYLFRKEGQNVTLSCEQNLNHDAMYWYRQDPGQGLRLIYYSQIVNDFQKGDIAEGYSVSREKKESFPLTVTSAQKNPTAFYLCASSGAWGETQYFGPGTRLLVL.

The V gene is TRBV19, the J gene TRBJ1-2; perhaps TRBD1 as D (6 bases). Germline CDR1 LNHDA, CDR2 SQIVND (reference sequence). The CDR3 extends over 11 amino acids. Trimming stripped 10 bases from V and 3 bases from J, with 9 bases between. As DNA, the CDR3 is TGTGCCACCCGACAGGACTATGGCTACACCTTC. Translating it yields CATRQDYGYTF.

The rearrangement joins TRBV7-8 to TRBJ2-7; D may match TRBD1 or TRBD2 (6 bases each). The CDR3 loop spans 15 amino acids. V was shortened by 3 bases and J by 7 bases, with 19 bases between the two germline ends. Germline V lookup: CDR1 SGHVS, CDR2 FQNEAQ. The CDR3 DNA reads TGTGCCAGCAGCTTCTCTGTAGGGGGGCTAAGGGAGCAGTACTTC. Translating gives CASSFSVGGLREQYF.

The chain joins TRBV2 to TRBJ1-5; D uncertain. From germline, CDR1 is SNHLY and CDR2 FYNNEI. The CDR3 consists of 16 residues. Trimming cost V 2 bases and J 2 bases, with 13 bases left between them. Written as DNA, the CDR3 is TGTGCCAGCAGTGAACGGGCGGCTAGTGGCAATCAGCCCCAGCATTTT. Its translation: CASSERAASGNQPQHF.

The chain couples TRBV25-1 to TRBJ1-3; unclear D gene. Germline values: CDR1 MGHDK, CDR2 SYGVNS. V dropped 1 base and J dropped 3 bases, with 13 bases sitting between them. This CDR3 comprises 16 residues. CDR3 loop: CASSESQVGVGNTIYF. For the CDR3, the DNA is TGTGCCAGCAGTGAATCTCAGGTTGGGGTTGGAAACACCATATATTTT.

This chain uses TRBV19 with TRBJ1-1; no reliable D call. Trimming removed 6 bases from V and 5 bases from J, with 10 bases in between. This CDR3 contains 12 residues. Germline-derived CDR1 and CDR2 are LNHDA and SQIVND (reference sequence). The CDR3 protein is CASSLAGTEAFF. The CDR3 coding sequence is TGTGCCAGTAGCCTCGCGGGAACTGAAGCTTTCTTT. The whole variable domain, remainder taken from reference TRBV19 and TRBJ1-1, is DGGITQSPKYLFRKEGQNVTLSCEQNLNHDAMYWYRQDPGQGLRLIYYSQIVNDFQKGDIAEGYSVSREKKESFPLTVTSAQKNPTAFYLCASSLAGTEAFFGQGTRLTVV.

The table lists this clone with a few counts. DNA for the CDR3: TGTGCCAGCAGCGTCGCCCAGGGGGCCGGGGAGCTGTTTTTT. This sequence encodes CASSVAQGAGELFF. The chain links TRBV9 to TRBJ2-2; 7 bases are a match to TRBD1. This CDR3 contains 14 residues. The germline V gene encodes CDR1 SGDLS and CDR2 YYNGEE. The junction had 4 bases not matched to a gene; V was cut back by 2 bases and J by 6 bases.

This sequence joins TRBV18 and TRBJ1-4, with D possibly being TRBD1 (6 bases). With 4 bases removed from V and 0 bases from J, the gap between germline ends came to 15 bases. The germline V gene encodes CDR1 KGHSH and CDR2 LQKENI. The CDR3 is 17 residues long. CDR3 in amino acids: CASSLQGSAATNEKLFF. The CDR3, as DNA: TGTGCCAGCTCACTTCAGGGGTCCGCTGCAACTAATGAAAAACTGTTTTTT.

This sequence joins TRBV2 and TRBJ1-1; maybe TRBD1 (6 bases). V shed 6 bases and J shed 0 bases, with 17 bases lying between them. This CDR3 region has 16 residues. CDR1 SNHLY and CDR2 FYNNEI come from the germline V gene. For the CDR3, the DNA is TGTGCCAGCAGGTACTCACGACAGGACTTGAACACTGAAGCTTTCTTT. It translates to CASRYSRQDLNTEAFF.

This chain links TRBV19 with TRBJ1-2; 7 positions agree with TRBD1. Germline V lookup: CDR1 LNHDA, CDR2 SQIVND (reference sequence). This CDR3 spans 15 amino acids. With 5 bases clipped from V and 8 bases from J, the junction kept 14 bases outside the gene matches. The CDR3 DNA reads TGTGCCAGTAGTCTCCAATCTTGGACAGGCGGCGGCTACACCTTC. Translated, it gives CASSLQSWTGGGYTF.

The genes are TRBV5-1 and TRBJ2-2; D is undetermined. The germline CDR1 and CDR2 sequences are SGHRS and YFSETQ. This CDR3 comprises 16 residues. V was trimmed by 1 base and J by 0 bases, leaving 10 bases between them. The CDR3 bases are TGCGCCAGCAGCTTGACTGCAGGAGCGAACACCGGGGAGCTGTTTTTT. Its protein product is CASSLTAGANTGELFF.

J is TRBJ1-2 and V is TRBV6-4, with 8 positions matching TRBD1. From germline, CDR1 is MRHNA and CDR2 SNTAGT. V lost 8 bases and J lost 8; bases outside the gene matches: 13. This CDR3 region has 14 residues. CDR3 nucleotide sequence: TGTGCCAGCTCCCCATCTGGACAGGGAGGCGGCTACACCTTC. Translation gives CASSPSGQGGGYTF.

V is TRBV5-1 and J is TRBJ2-7; no clear D gene. This CDR3 contains 15 residues. V lost 7 bases, J lost 3 bases, and 20 bases lay in between. In germline, CDR1 is SGHRS, CDR2 YFSETQ. In DNA, the CDR3 is TGCGCCAGCTTTGGGAAAAATCGCCCCGGCTACGAGCAGTACTTC. It codes for CASFGKNRPGYEQYF.

The chain couples TRBV19 to TRBJ1-6, with D uncertain. Trimming cost V 6 bases and J 0 bases, with 6 bases left between them. This CDR3 comprises 14 residues. Germline V gene data show CDR1 as LNHDA and CDR2 as SQIVND (reference sequence). The CDR3 reads CASRQSSYNSPLHF. DNA of the CDR3: TGTGCCAGTAGGCAGAGCTCCTATAATTCACCCCTCCACTTT.